What follows is one TCR beta chain and its context. In this sample, this clonotype turned up many times. It has no known antigen specificity. No quality values exist for individual bases; no much larger clone is one base distant. This sample was included in a study of blood T cells in healthy people across ages (dated by TCRdb to the mid-2010s). A note on the overall study: Template switching captured roughly one uniquely barcoded TCR beta cDNA molecule per two T cells in model experiments. Age-related changes in TCR beta repertoire diversity were measured in the study by deep sequencing normalized with unique cDNA molecular identifiers. The donors were divided into four age groups: young (average around 16 years), middle-aged (over 35), aged (roughly 60) and long-lived (82). To avoid experimental bias, donors of different ages were distributed randomly across sequencing lanes. For two donors (one aged 18 to 30 and one aged 80 or older), the study analyzed two additional independent replicas of 1 million unique cDNA reads from the same blood draw. Study-wide conclusions, independent of this receptor: Because donor CMV infection status was unknown, age-related changes in expanded clonotypes were potentially confounded. Compared with the aged group, more naive CD4+ T cells, fewer expanded clones and increased TCR diversity were shown by the long-lived group, suggesting age selection. Since profiling was done on bulk unsorted PBMCs, naive and antigen-experienced compartments could not be conclusively compared. Estimates of total diversity from one million sequenced T cells were regarded as lower bounds and underestimates. As age increased, observed TCR beta diversity per million T cells dropped in a roughly linear way, and a significant reduction was already evident by age about 36. A strong correlation was found between observed TCR beta diversity and the percentage of naive T cells measured by flow cytometry.

Between the V and J ends, shortened by 6 bases and 3 bases respectively, the junction contains 8 bases. In the germline V gene (reference sequence), CDR1 corresponds to MNHNY and CDR2 to SVGAGI. The CDR3 runs 12 amino acids, cysteine and phenylalanine included. Only CDR3 DNA remains: 36 bases, in frame from the first base. Library prep was done by 5' RACE. Sequencing took place on an Illumina HiSeq 2500. A second roughly 6 to 11 cycle PCR used a sample-barcoded 5' primer and a J-beta primer mix. Each TCR beta cDNA molecule received a unique molecular identifier from a template-switch 5' adaptor carrying 12 random nucleotides. Each sample yielded at least 2.5 million CDR3-containing paired-end reads. First-strand cDNA synthesis was performed from all RNA using the Mint cDNA synthesis kit, with priming by a TRBC-specific oligonucleotide. After uracil-DNA glycosylase treatment, a first 18-cycle PCR used universal primers M1SS and BC2_uni_R on all cDNA. The authors' pipeline ran thus. Normalization of each sample was performed by random selection of 1 million high-quality reads, each carrying a distinct molecular identifier. Reads with shared molecular identifiers were discarded instead of being binned into consensus sequences. MiTCR, set to a Q25 quality threshold and the strictest error-elimination algorithm, was used for CDR3 identification, clonotype clustering and error correction. Lower-bound total TCR beta diversity was estimated with a nonparametric unseen species model using Euler transformation. TCRdb applied fastp at Q25 and MiXCR to the public reads, then kept only in-frame beta chains. Rows are unified per CDR3 protein, each entry keeping the most common DNA and genes. The V and J calls come from TCRdb's annotation, not from the publication. For this sample there are hundreds of thousands of distinct CDR3 sequences; approximately 29% appear just once. The ten largest make up 15% to 19% of the sample.

Systemically healthy Caucasian individuals from Russia, approximately 39 in total and aged roughly 6 to 90 years, were included as donors. Each donor gave ten milliliters of peripheral blood, drawn into EDTA-treated Vacutainer tubes. Ficoll-Paque density-gradient centrifugation was used to isolate PBMCs, with at least 7 million obtained per sample. Trizol reagent was used to extract total RNA from PBMCs, with at least 5.5 micrograms per sample. Naive CD45RAhigh/CD27high T cell percentages were measured by flow cytometry on a PBMC aliquot from every donor. This TCR came from a woman over 75 in good health. Donor details come from another sample of the same person, matched by shared clones. Sequenced sample: blood. The V and J segments used are TRBV6-6 and TRBJ1-2, with no D gene named confidently. The CDR3 protein sequence reads: CASSKRDYGYTF. The nucleotides are TGTGCCAGCAGCAAGAGGGACTATGGCTACACCTTC.